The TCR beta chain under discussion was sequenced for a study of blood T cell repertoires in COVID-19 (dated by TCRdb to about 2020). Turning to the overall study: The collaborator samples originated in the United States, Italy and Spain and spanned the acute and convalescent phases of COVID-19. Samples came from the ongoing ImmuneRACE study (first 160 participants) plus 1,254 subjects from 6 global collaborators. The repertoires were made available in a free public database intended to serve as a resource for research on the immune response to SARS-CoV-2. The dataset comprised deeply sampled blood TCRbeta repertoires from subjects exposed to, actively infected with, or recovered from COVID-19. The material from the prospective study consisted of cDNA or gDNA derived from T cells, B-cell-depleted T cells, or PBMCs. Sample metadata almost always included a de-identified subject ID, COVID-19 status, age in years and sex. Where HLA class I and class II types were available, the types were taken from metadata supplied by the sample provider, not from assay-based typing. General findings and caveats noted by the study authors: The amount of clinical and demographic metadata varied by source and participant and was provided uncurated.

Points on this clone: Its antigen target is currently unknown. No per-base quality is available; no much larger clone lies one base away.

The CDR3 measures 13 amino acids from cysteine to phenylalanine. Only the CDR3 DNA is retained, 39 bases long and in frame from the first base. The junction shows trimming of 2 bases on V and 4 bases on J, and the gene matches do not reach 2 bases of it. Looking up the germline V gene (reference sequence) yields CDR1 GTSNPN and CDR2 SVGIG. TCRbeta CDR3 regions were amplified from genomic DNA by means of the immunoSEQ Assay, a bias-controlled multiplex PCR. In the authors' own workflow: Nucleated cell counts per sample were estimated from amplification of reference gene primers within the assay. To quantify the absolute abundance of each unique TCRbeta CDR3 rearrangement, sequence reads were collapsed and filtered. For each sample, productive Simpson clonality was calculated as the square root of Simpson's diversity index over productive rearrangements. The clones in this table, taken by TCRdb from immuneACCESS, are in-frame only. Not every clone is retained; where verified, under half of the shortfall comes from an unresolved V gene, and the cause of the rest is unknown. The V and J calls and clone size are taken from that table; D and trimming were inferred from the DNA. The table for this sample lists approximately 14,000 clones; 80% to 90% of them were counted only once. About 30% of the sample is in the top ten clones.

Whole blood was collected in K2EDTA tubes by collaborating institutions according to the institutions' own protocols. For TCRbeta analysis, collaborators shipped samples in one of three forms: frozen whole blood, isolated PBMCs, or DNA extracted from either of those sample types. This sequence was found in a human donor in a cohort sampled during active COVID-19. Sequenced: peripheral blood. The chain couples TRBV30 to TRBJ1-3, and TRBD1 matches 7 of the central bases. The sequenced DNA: TGTGCCTGGAGTTCAGGGGGAGGAAACACCATATATTTT. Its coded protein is CAWSSGGGNTIYF. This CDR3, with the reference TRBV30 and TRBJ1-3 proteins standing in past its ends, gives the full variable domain SQTIHQWPATLVQPVGSPLSLECTVEGTSNPNLYWYRQAAGRGLQLLFYSVGIGQISSEVPQNLSASRPQDRQFILSSKKLLLSDSGFYLCAWSSGGGNTIYFGEGSWLTVV.